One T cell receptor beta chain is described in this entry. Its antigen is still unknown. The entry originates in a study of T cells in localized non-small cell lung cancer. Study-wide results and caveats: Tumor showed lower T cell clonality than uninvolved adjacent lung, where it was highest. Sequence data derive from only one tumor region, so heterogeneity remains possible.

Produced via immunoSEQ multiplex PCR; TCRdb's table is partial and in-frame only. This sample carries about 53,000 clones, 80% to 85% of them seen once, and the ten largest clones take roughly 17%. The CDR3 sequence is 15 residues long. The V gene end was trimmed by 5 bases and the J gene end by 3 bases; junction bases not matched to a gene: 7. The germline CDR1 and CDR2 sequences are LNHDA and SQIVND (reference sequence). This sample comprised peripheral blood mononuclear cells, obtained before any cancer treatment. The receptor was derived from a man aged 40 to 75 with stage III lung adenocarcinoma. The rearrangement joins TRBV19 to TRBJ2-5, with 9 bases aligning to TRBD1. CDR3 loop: CASSAFTGGKETQYF. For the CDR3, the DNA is TGTGCCAGTAGTGCCTTTACAGGGGGCAAAGAGACCCAGTACTTC.